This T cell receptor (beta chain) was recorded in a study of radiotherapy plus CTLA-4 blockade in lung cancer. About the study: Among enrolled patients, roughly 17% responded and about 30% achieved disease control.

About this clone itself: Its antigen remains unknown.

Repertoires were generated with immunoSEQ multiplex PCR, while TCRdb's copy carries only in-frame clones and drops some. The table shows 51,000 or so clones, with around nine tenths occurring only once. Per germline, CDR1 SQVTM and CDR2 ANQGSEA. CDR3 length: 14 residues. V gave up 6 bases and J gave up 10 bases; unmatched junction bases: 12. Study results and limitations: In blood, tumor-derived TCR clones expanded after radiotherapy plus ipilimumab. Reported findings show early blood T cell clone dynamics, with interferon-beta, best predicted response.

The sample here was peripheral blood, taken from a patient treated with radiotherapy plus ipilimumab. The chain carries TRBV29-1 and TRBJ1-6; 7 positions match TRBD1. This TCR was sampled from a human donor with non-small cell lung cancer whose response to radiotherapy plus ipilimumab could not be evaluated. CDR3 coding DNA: TGCAGCGTAAGAGATGACAGGGTGGGATCACCCCTCCACTTT. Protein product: CSVRDDRVGSPLHF.